This T cell receptor (beta chain) is from a study of blood T cell repertoires in COVID-19. In the study overall: Acute and convalescent COVID-19 specimens originated in the United States, Italy and Spain. PBMCs, B-cell-depleted T cells, or T cells were the source of the cDNA or gDNA that made up the material.

V was cut by 3 bases and J by 0 bases, with 5 bases left in between. The CDR3 covers 13 residues. Per germline, CDR1 MRHNA and CDR2 SNTAGT. Sequenced by immunoSEQ multiplex PCR; TCRdb stores in-frame clones only, minus some. This sample has around 35,000 clones, with under 90% found just once. This receptor was obtained from a human donor in a cohort sampled during active COVID-19. The rearrangement links TRBV6-4 to TRBJ1-2, with D tentatively TRBD1 (5 bases). Sample: peripheral blood. CDR3 in amino acids: CASSEQANYGYTF. The CDR3 coding sequence is TGTGCCAGCAGTGAACAGGCTAACTATGGCTACACCTTC.